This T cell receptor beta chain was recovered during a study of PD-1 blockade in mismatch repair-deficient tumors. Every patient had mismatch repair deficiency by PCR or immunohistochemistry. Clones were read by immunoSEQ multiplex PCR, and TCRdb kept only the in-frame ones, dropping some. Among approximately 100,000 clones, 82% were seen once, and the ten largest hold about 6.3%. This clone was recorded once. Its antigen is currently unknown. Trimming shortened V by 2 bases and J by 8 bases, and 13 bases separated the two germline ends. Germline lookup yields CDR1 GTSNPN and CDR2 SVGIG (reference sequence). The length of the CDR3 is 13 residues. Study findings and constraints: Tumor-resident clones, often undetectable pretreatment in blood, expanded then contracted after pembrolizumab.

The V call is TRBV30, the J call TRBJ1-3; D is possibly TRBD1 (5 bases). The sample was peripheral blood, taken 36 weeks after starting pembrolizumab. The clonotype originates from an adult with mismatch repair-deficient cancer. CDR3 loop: CAWSHGGSYTIYF. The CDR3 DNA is TGTGCCTGGAGTCACGGGGGATCTTACACCATATATTTT.